This note documents a single T cell receptor beta chain sequence. Its antigen is undetermined. Using immunoSEQ multiplex PCR, the repertoire was profiled, and TCRdb retains in-frame clones only, with some absent. The top ten clones hold 0.88% of a sample with roughly 60,000 clones, around 77% of them seen once. The sort gate was single viable CD3+CD4+CD8-CD45RO+ cells for memory CD4+ T cells. The sample originates from a study of memory CD4+ T cells and cytomegalovirus serostatus. Study details: Donors were healthy Belgian adults, about ten CMV seropositive and approximately 25 seronegative.

The CDR3 spans 14 residues. Germline V gene lookup returns CDR1 MGHRA and CDR2 YSYEKL. Between the trimmed V and J ends, which lost 2 bases and 2 bases, there was a span of 9 bases. Study results and caveats: The CMV-associated TCR signature appears largely within the CD4+ memory repertoire.

The specimen sequenced was memory CD4+ T cells from blood. The sequence came from an adult in good health and CMV-seronegative. This chain uses TRBV4-1 with TRBJ1-2; D is uncertain. The CDR3 reads CASSQPAANYGYTF. Written as DNA, the CDR3 is TGCGCCAGCAGCCAACCCGCCGCGAACTATGGCTACACCTTC.